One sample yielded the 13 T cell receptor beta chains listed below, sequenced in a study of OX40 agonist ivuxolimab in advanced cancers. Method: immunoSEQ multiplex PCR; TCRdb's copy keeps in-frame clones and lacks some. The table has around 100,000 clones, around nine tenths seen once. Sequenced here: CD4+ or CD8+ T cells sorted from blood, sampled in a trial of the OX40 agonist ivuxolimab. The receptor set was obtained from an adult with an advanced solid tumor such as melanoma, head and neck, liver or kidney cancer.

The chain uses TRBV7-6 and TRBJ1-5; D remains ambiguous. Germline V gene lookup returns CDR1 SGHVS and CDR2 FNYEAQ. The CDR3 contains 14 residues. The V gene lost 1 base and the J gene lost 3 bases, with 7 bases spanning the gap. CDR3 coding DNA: TGTGCCAGCAGCTTAGTGGATACCAATCAGCCCCAGCATTTT. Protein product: CASSLVDTNQPQHF.

This chain's CDR3 is CASSLVGGAGEKLFF. CDR3 nucleotide sequence: TGTGCCAGCAGCTTAGTAGGGGGGGCTGGAGAAAAACTGTTTTTT. The chain combines TRBV7-9 with TRBJ1-4; D might be TRBD1 (6 bases). Trimming removed 1 base at V and 8 bases at J, with 14 bases between. Germline V gives CDR1 SEHNR, CDR2 FQNEAQ (reference sequence). This CDR3 spans 15 amino acids.

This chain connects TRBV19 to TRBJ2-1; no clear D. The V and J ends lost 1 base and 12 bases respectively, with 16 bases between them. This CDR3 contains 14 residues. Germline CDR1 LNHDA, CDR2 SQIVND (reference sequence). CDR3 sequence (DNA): TGTGCCAGTAGTATAGTCGACCCGACGTCGGGGCAGTTCTTC. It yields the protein CASSIVDPTSGQFF. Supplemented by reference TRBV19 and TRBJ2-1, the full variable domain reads DGGITQSPKYLFRKEGQNVTLSCEQNLNHDAMYWYRQDPGQGLRLIYYSQIVNDFQKGDIAEGYSVSREKKESFPLTVTSAQKNPTAFYLCASSIVDPTSGQFFGPGTRLTVL.

This CDR3 is CASSVKSGTPGYTF. CDR3 sequence (DNA): TGTGCCAGCAGCGTTAAGAGCGGGACTCCTGGCTACACCTTC. The rearrangement joins TRBV9 to TRBJ1-2, with D tentatively TRBD1 (5 bases). Germline values: CDR1 SGDLS, CDR2 YYNGEE. The CDR3 is 14 amino acids. V lost 2 bases and J lost 7, with 15 bases in between.

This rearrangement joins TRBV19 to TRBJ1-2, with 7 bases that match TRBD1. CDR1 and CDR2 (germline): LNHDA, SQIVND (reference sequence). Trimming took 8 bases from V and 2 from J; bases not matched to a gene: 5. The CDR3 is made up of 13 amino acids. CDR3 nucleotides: TGTGCCAGTGGCTACAGGGGCAACTATGGCTACACCTTC. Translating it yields CASGYRGNYGYTF.

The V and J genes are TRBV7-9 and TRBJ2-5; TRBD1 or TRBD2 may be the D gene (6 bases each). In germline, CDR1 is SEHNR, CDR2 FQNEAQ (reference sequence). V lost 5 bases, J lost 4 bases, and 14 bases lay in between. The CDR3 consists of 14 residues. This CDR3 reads CASSLQGTGETQYF. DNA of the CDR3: TGTGCCAGCAGCCTCCAGGGGACTGGAGAGACCCAGTACTTC.

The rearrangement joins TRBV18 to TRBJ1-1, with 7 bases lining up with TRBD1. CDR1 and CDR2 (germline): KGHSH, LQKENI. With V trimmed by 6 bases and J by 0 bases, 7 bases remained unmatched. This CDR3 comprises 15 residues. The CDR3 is CASSSRQGLNTEAFF. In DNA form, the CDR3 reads TGTGCCAGCTCGAGCCGACAGGGCTTGAACACTGAAGCTTTCTTT.

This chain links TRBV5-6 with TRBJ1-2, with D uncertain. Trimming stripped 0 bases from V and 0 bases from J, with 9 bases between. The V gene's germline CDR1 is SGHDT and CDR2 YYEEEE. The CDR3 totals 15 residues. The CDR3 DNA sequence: TGTGCCAGCAGCTTGGGCAGGTTTACTAACTATGGCTACACCTTC. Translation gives CASSLGRFTNYGYTF.

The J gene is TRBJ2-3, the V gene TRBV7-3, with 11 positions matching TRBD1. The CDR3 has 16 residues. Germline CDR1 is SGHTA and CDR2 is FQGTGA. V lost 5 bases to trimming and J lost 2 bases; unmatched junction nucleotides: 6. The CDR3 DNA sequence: TGTGCCAGCAGCGCGGGACAGGGGGTGAACACAGATACGCAGTATTTT. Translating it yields CASSAGQGVNTDTQYF.

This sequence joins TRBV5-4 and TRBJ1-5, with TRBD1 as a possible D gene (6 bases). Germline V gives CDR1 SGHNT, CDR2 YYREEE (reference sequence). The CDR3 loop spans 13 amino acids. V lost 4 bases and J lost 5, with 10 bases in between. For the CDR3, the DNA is TGTGCCAGCAGCCTACAGGGTTATCAGCCCCAGCATTTT. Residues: CASSLQGYQPQHF.

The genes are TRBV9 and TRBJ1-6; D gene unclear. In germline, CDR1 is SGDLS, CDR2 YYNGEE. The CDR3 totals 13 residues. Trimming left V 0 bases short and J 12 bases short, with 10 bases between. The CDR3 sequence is CASSVGIGRPLHF. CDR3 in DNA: TGTGCCAGCAGCGTAGGGATCGGGAGACCCCTCCACTTT.

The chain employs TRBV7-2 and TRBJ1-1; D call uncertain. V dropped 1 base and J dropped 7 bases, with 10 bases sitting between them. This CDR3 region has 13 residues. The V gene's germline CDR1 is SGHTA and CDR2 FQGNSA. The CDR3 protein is CASSLVKVSEAFF. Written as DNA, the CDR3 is TGTGCCAGCAGCTTAGTCAAAGTGAGTGAAGCTTTCTTT.

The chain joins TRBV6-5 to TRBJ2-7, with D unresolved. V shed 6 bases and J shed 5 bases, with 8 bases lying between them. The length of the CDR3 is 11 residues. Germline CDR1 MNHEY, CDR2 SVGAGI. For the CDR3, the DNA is TGTGCCAGCAGCCTTTTTAACGAGCAGTACTTC. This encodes CASSLFNEQYF.